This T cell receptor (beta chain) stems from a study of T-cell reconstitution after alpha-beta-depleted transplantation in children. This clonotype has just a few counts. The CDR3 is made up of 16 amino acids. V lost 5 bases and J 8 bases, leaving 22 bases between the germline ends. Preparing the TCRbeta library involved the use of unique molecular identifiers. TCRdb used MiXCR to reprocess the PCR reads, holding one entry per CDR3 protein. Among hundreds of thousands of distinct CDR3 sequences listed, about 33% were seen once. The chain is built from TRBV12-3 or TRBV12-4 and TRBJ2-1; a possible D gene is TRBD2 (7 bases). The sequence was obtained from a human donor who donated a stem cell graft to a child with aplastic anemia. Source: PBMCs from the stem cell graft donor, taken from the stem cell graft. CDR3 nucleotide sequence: TGTGCCAGCAGTCGAGGGGGGACTGGGGGGGCGGATGAGCAGTTCTTC. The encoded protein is CASSRGGTGGADEQFF.